The clone carrying this T cell receptor beta chain was detected only once. There are 14 residues in the CDR3. Germline CDR1 is LNHNV and CDR2 is YYDKDF (reference sequence). Trimming took 5 bases from V and 6 from J, leaving 17 bases between them. The table came from immunoSEQ multiplex PCR; TCRdb's copy has only in-frame clones and leaves some out. Counted here are 65,000 to 70,000 clones, roughly 80% occurring once; the ten biggest clones make up around 1.6%. The entry originates in a study of OX40 agonist ivuxolimab in advanced cancers. Sequencing used CD4+ or CD8+ T cells sorted from blood, obtained in a trial of the OX40 agonist ivuxolimab. This TCR derives from an adult with an advanced solid tumor such as melanoma, head and neck, liver or kidney cancer. The V gene is TRBV15, the J gene TRBJ2-7, with D unclear. The CDR3 sequence is CATSLDLGTVEQYF. CDR3 nucleotides: TGTGCCACCAGCCTCGACCTCGGTACGGTCGAGCAGTACTTC.